A single sample is the source of the 20 T cell receptor beta chains below, sequenced in a study of T-cell reconstitution after alpha-beta-depleted transplantation in children. Unique molecular identifiers were used in preparing the TCRbeta library. TCRdb fed the PCR reads into MiXCR, producing one record per CDR3 protein. The table includes hundreds of thousands of distinct CDR3 sequences, roughly 14% detected once. Sequenced here: PBMCs, sampled before TCRalphabeta/CD19-depleted stem cell transplant. The receptors shown here come from a girl aged 2 to 10 with congenital amegakaryocytic thrombocytopenia, due to receive a stem cell transplant.

This clonotype was detected a few times. The chain links TRBV3-1 to TRBJ2-1; TRBD2 agrees at 7 bases. Germline CDR1 and CDR2: LGHDT and YNNKEL (reference sequence). The CDR3 contains 15 residues. Germline trimming cut 4 bases from V and 6 bases from J; bases unmatched to any gene: 9. The CDR3 loop is CASSPLREWGNEQFF. The CDR3 DNA reads TGTGCCAGCAGCCCCTTGCGGGAGTGGGGCAATGAGCAGTTCTTC.

Notes on this clonotype: Mismatch with germline at one junction end may stem from a read error. CDR3 DNA: TGCGACAGCAGCCCGACGTTCTTAGGGGAGCGCGACGAGCAGTACTTC. Its protein is CDSSPTFLGERDEQYF. The gene calls are TRBV5-1 and TRBJ2-7; D might be TRBD1 or TRBD2, each matching 5 bases. Germline loops: CDR1 SGHRS, CDR2 YFSETQ. This CDR3 contains 16 residues.

This clonotype showed up many times. The rearrangement uses TRBV5-1 and TRBJ2-3; maybe TRBD1 (6 bases). This CDR3 is 16 amino acids long. Germline-derived CDR1 and CDR2 are SGHRS and YFSETQ. V lost 0 bases to trimming and J lost 1 base, with 12 bases between them. CDR3: CASSLAETGGTDTQYF. As DNA, the CDR3 is TGCGCCAGCAGCTTGGCGGAGACAGGCGGCACAGATACGCAGTATTTT.

In its sample, this clonotype was seen many times. The chain is built from TRBV29-1 and TRBJ1-1; a weak D match, TRBD1 (6 bases). The CDR3 is 11 amino acids. Germline V gene data show CDR1 as SQVTM and CDR2 as ANQGSEA. The V gene lost 5 bases and the J gene lost 4 bases, with 8 bases spanning the gap. CDR3 region: CSVQGGTEAFF. CDR3 in DNA: TGCAGCGTTCAAGGGGGCACTGAAGCTTTCTTT. Full variable domain (outside the CDR3, taken from reference TRBV29-1 and TRBJ1-1): SAVISQKPSRDICQRGTSLTIQCQVDSQVTMMFWYRQQPGQSLTLIATANQGSEATYESGFVIDKFPISRPNLTFSTLTVSNMSPEDSSIYLCSVQGGTEAFFGQGTRLTVV.

This rearrangement joins TRBV12-3 or TRBV12-4 to TRBJ2-1; no clear D. V gave up 2 bases and J gave up 8 bases, with 7 bases separating them. The CDR3 is 12 residues long. The chain's CDR3 is CASSLMVYEQFF. In DNA form, the CDR3 reads TGTGCCAGCAGTTTAATGGTCTATGAGCAGTTCTTC.

Turning to this clonotype: At one end, the junction sequence differs from germline, possibly due to a read error. The chain employs TRBV3-1 and TRBJ2-1; 7 nucleotides align to TRBD1. Germline V gene lookup returns CDR1 LGHDT and CDR2 YNNKEL (reference sequence). The CDR3 has 16 residues. The CDR3 is CATSHNSGQDNRGQFF. The CDR3 coding sequence is TGTGCCACCAGCCATAATTCCGGACAGGACAACAGGGGGCAGTTCTTC.

This clonotype has a single count. Germline and junction disagree at one end, which may indicate a read error. The chain is built from TRBV12-3 or TRBV12-4 and TRBJ2-7; D gene uncertain. The CDR3 length is 12 residues. The CDR3 DNA reads as TGTGCCAGCAGTTTTCTGGGGTCCGAGCAGCACTTC. Amino acids: CASSFLGSEQHF.

This clonotype was counted many times. The V call is TRBV5-1, the J call TRBJ2-1, with 9 bases fitting TRBD2. Germline V gene lookup returns CDR1 SGHRS and CDR2 YFSETQ. The V gene end was trimmed by 0 bases and the J gene end by 9 bases; junction bases not matched to a gene: 4. The CDR3 totals 14 residues. The CDR3 protein is CASSLESGRSEQFF. In DNA, the CDR3 is TGCGCCAGCAGCTTGGAAAGCGGGAGGAGTGAGCAGTTCTTC.

The V call is TRBV7-3, the J call TRBJ1-1; D is perhaps TRBD1 (5 bases). This CDR3 comprises 13 residues. Germline V gene data show CDR1 as SGHTA and CDR2 as FQGTGA. The V end was cut by 1 base, the J end by 10 bases, with 13 bases between. The CDR3 region is CASSLMGGGRAFF. CDR3 sequence (DNA): TGTGCCAGCAGCTTAATGGGGGGAGGGCGAGCTTTCTTT.

In this sample, this clonotype turned up a few times. The V gene is TRBV3-1, the J gene TRBJ1-2; D is unclear. The CDR3 has 15 amino acids. Germline lookup yields CDR1 LGHDT and CDR2 YNNKEL (reference sequence). V was trimmed by 2 bases and J by 0 bases, leaving 10 bases between them. Written as DNA, the CDR3 is TGTGCCAGCAGCCAATGGGCAGATACTAACTATGGCTACACCTTC. Its translation: CASSQWADTNYGYTF.

This clonotype occurred a few times. The J gene is TRBJ2-5, the V gene TRBV12-3 or TRBV12-4; no reliable D call. The CDR3 sequence is 16 residues long. Trimming took 3 bases from V and 2 from J, leaving 16 bases between them. The CDR3 sequence: CASSLSILPSQETQYF. CDR3 coding DNA: TGTGCCAGCAGTTTGAGCATTCTACCGTCACAAGAGACCCAGTACTTC.

This clonotype was detected only a few times. The chain employs TRBV20-1 and TRBJ1-1, with D unresolved. Trimming removed 7 bases from V and 0 bases from J, with 12 bases in between. The length of the CDR3 is 13 residues. Germline CDR1 DFQATT, CDR2 SNEGSKA (reference sequence). In nucleotides, the CDR3 is TGCAGTGTGTTCGGGGTCATGAACACTGAAGCTTTCTTT. This translates into CSVFGVMNTEAFF.

There are a few counts of this clonotype. The V call is TRBV7-9, the J call TRBJ2-7; D not resolved. With 5 bases removed from V and 2 bases from J, the gap between germline ends came to 19 bases. This CDR3 is built from 16 residues. Germline V gives CDR1 SEHNR, CDR2 FQNEAQ (reference sequence). CDR3 sequence (DNA): TGTGCCAGCAGCGATAGCTGGGTTAGCTCGACCTACGAGCAGTACTTC. This gives the protein CASSDSWVSSTYEQYF.

This clonotype was observed many times. The chain links TRBV29-1 to TRBJ2-1; D tentatively reads TRBD1 or TRBD2 (5 bases each). The CDR3 consists of 12 residues. V gave up 7 bases and J gave up 5 bases, with 12 bases separating them. The germline V gene has CDR1 SQVTM and CDR2 ANQGSEA. Here the CDR3 reads CSGGRGNNEQFF. In nucleotides, the CDR3 is TGCAGCGGGGGACGCGGAAACAATGAGCAGTTCTTC.

The table lists this clonotype with a few counts. J is TRBJ1-4 and V is TRBV2, with D possibly matching TRBD1 (5 bases). The CDR3 totals 13 residues. With 6 bases removed from V and 3 bases from J, the gap between germline ends came to 8 bases. Germline V CDR1 and CDR2: SNHLY, FYNNEI. The CDR3 DNA reads TGTGCCAGCAGGTCGACAGCTAATGAAAAACTGTTTTTT. Translating gives CASRSTANEKLFF. The entire variable domain, with the rest obtained from reference TRBV2 and TRBJ1-4, is as follows: EPEVTQTPSHQVTQMGQEVILRCVPISNHLYFYWYRQILGQKVEFLVSFYNNEISEKSEIFDDQFSVERPDGSNFTLKIRSTKLEDSAMYFCASRSTANEKLFFGSGTQLSVL.

The sample holds many counts of this clonotype. V and J are TRBV5-1 and TRBJ2-1; weak D call: TRBD1 (5 bases). Trimming cost V 4 bases and J 7 bases, with 18 bases left between them. The germline gives CDR1 SGHRS, CDR2 YFSETQ. This CDR3 is 15 amino acids long. DNA for the CDR3: TGCGCCAGCAGCCTGTTGGGGCCATCCAATAATGAGCAGTTCTTC. Translation: CASSLLGPSNNEQFF.

The chain combines TRBV27 with TRBJ2-1; 8 bases are a match to TRBD2. The CDR3 consists of 15 residues. Germline V gene lookup returns CDR1 MNHEY and CDR2 SMNVEV (reference sequence). With 8 bases clipped from V and 0 bases from J, the junction kept 6 bases outside the gene matches. CDR3 sequence reads: CASVPREASYNEQFF. The CDR3 coding sequence is TGTGCCAGCGTCCCGCGGGAGGCCTCCTACAATGAGCAGTTCTTC.

The sample holds many counts of this clonotype. The chain uses TRBV5-1 and TRBJ1-5; D ambiguous. Germline V gene data show CDR1 as SGHRS and CDR2 as YFSETQ. V lost 0 bases and J 0 bases, leaving 4 bases between the germline ends. CDR3 length equals 14 residues. CDR3 region: CASSLDYSNQPQHF. In DNA form, the CDR3 reads TGCGCCAGCAGCTTGGACTATAGCAATCAGCCCCAGCATTTT.

There are a few counts of this clonotype. V gene TRBV7-3 combines with J gene TRBJ2-2; 9 bases fit TRBD2. CDR1 is SGHTA and CDR2 is FQGTGA in the germline V gene. With 3 bases clipped from V and 3 bases from J, the junction kept 5 bases outside the gene matches. The CDR3 spans 16 residues. The DNA of the CDR3 is TGTGCCAGCAGCTTTTTTTGGACTAGCGACACCGGGGAGCTGTTTTTT. This translates into CASSFFWTSDTGELFF.

The chain is built from TRBV11-2 and TRBJ2-4; tentative D call: TRBD1 (6 bases). Germline CDR1 and CDR2: SGHAT and FQNNGV. V dropped 7 bases and J dropped 2 bases, with 15 bases sitting between them. CDR3 length: 15 amino acids. The CDR3 here is CASTLLQGPKNIQYF. As DNA, the CDR3 is TGTGCCAGCACCCTACTACAGGGCCCCAAAAACATTCAGTACTTC.